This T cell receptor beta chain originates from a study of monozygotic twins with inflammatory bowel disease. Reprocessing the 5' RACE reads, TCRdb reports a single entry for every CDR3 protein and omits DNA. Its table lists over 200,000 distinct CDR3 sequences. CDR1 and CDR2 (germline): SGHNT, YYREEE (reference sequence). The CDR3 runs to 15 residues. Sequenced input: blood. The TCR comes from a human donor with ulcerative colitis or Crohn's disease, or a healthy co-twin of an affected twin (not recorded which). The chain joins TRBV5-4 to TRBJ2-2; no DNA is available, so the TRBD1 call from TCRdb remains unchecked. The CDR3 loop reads CASSGGGNHLGELFF.